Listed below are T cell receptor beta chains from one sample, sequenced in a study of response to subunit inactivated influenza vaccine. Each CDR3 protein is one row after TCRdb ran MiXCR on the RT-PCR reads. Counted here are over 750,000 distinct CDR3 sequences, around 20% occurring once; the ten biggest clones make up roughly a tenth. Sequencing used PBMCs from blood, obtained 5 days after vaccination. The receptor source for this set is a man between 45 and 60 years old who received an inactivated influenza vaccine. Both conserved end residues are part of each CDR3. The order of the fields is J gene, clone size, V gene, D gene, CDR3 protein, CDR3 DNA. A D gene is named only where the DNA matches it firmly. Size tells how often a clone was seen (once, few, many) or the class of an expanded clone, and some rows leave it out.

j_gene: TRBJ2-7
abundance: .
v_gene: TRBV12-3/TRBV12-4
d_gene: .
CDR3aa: CASSFGQNTYEQYF
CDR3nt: TGTGCCAGCAGTTTTGGGCAAAACACCTACGAGCAGTACTTC

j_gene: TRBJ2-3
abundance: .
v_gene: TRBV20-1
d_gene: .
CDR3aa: CSERGDTQYF
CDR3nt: TGCAGTGAAAGGGGGGATACGCAGTATTTT

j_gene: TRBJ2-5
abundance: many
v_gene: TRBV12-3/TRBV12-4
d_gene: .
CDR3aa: CASPKIGAETQYF
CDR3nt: TGTGCCAGCCCGAAAATTGGGGCAGAGACCCAGTACTTC

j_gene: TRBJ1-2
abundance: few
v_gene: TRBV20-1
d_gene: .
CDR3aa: CSARDTANYGYTF
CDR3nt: TGCAGTGCTAGAGATACCGCTAACTATGGCTACACCTTC

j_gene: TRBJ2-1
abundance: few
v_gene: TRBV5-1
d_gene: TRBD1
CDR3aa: CASFDFGTGGVGEQFF
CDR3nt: TGCGCCAGCTTCGATTTCGGGACAGGGGGCGTGGGTGAGCAGTTCTTC

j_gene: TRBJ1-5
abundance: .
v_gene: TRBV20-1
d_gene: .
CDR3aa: CSATQGRQPQHF
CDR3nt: TGCAGTGCTACACAGGGTAGACAGCCCCAGCATTTT

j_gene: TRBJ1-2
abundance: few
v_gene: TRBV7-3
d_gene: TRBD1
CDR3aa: CASSLAPGQNYGYTF
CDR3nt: TGTGCCAGCAGCTTAGCCCCGGGACAGAACTATGGCTACACCTTC

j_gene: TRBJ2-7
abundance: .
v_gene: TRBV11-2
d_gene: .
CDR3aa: CASSHGMYEQYF
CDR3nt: TGTGCCAGCAGCCACGGGATGTACGAGCAGTACTTC

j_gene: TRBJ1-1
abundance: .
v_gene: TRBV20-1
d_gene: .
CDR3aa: CSATGLNTEAFF
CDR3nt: TGCAGTGCTACGGGGTTGAACACTGAAGCTTTCTTT

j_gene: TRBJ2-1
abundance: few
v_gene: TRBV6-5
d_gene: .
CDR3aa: CASSYFASDNEQFF
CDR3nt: TGTGCCAGCAGTTACTTTGCTAGCGACAATGAGCAGTTCTTC

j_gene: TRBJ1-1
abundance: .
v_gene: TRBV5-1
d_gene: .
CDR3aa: CASSLGGASRDTEAFF
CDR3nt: TGCGCCAGCAGCTTGGGGGGGGCGAGCAGGGACACTGAAGCTTTCTTT

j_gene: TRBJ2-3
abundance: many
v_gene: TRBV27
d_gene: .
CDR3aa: CASSLVPSSTDTQYF
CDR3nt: TGTGCCAGCAGTCTCGTTCCATCTAGCACAGATACGCAGTATTTT

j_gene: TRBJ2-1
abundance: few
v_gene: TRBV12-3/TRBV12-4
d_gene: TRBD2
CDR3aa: CASSFRLAGSYNEQFF
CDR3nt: TGTGCCAGCAGTTTCAGGCTAGCGGGTTCCTACAATGAGCAGTTCTTC

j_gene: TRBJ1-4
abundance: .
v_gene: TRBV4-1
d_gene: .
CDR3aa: CASSQENVHLKGFNEKLFF
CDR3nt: TGCGCCAGCAGCCAAGAAAACGTCCATCTGAAAGGTTTTAATGAAAAACTGTTTTTT

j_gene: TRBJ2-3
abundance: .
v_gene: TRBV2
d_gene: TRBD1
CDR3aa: CASSADRGLATDTQYF
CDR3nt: TGTGCCAGCAGCGCTGACAGGGGTCTAGCCACAGATACGCAGTATTTT

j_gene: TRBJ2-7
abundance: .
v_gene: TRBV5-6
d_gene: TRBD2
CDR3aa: CASSSQRERRYEQYF
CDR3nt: TGTGCCAGCAGTTCGCAGCGGGAGCGAAGGTACGAGCAGTACTTC

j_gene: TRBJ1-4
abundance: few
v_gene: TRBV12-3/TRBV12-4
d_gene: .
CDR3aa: CASSLLQNEKLFF
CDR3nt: TGTGCCAGCAGTTTATTGCAGAATGAAAAACTGTTTTTT

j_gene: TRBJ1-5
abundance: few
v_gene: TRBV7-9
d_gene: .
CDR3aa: CASSLGKDQPQHF
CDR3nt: TGTGCCAGCAGCTTAGGGAAGGATCAGCCCCAGCATTTT

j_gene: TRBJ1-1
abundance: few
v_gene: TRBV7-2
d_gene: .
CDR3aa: CASSLEGLKNTEAFF
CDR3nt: TGTGCCAGCAGCTTAGAGGGCTTGAAGAACACTGAAGCTTTCTTT

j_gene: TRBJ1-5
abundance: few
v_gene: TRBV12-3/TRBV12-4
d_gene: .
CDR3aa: CASSRTTETRPQHF
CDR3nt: TGTGCCAGCAGTCGTACGACAGAAACCCGGCCCCAGCATTTT

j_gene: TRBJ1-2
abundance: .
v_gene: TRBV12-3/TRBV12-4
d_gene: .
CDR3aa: CASSPRVNYGYTF
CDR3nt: TGTGCCAGCAGTCCCAGGGTAAACTATGGCTACACCTTC

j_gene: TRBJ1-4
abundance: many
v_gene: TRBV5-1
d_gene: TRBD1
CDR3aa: CASSKGQGREKLFF
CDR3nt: TGCGCCAGCAGCAAGGGACAGGGGCGAGAAAAACTGTTTTTT

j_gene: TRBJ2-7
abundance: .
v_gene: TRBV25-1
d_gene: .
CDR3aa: CASSDLSGGSYEQYF
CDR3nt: TGTGCCAGCAGTGATCTTTCAGGGGGGTCCTACGAGCAGTACTTC

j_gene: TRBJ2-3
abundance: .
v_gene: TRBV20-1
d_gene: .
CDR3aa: CSARDPRSSTDTQYF
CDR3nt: TGCAGTGCTAGAGATCCCAGGTCTAGCACAGATACGCAGTATTTT

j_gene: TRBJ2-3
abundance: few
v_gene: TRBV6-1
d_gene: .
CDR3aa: CATSLFPRTDTQYF
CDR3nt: TGTGCCACCAGTCTGTTTCCGAGGACAGATACGCAGTATTTT

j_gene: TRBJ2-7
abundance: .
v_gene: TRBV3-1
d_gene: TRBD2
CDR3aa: CASSQSGAYEQYF
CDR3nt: TGTGCCAGCAGCCAAAGCGGGGCCTACGAGCAGTACTTC

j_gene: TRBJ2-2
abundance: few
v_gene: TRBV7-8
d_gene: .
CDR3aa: CASSVSRQLFF
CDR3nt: TGTGCCAGCAGCGTTAGTAGGCAGCTGTTTTTT

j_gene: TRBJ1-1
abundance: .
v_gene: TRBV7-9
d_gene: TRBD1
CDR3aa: CASSWGTGGRVTEAFF
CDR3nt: TGTGCCAGCAGCTGGGGGACAGGGGGCAGGGTAACTGAAGCTTTCTTT

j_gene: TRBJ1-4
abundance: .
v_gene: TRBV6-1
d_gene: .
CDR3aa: CASSSKPDNEKLFF
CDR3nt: TGTGCCAGCAGCTCTAAACCCGATAATGAAAAACTGTTTTTT

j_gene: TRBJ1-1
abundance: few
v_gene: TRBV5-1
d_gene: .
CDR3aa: CASSLRTAASMNTEAFF
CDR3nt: TGCGCCAGCAGCTTGAGGACGGCCGCATCCATGAACACTGAAGCTTTCTTT

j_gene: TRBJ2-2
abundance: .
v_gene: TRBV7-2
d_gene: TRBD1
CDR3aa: CASSLAQGTGLTGELFF
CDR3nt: TGTGCCAGCAGCTTAGCGCAGGGGACAGGGCTCACCGGGGAGCTGTTTTTT

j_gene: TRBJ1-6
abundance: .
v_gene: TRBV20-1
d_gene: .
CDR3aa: CSARDGNYNSPLHF
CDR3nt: TGCAGTGCTAGAGATGGGAACTATAATTCACCCCTCCACTTT